Below, 30 T cell receptor beta chains from the same sample are listed, as sequenced in a study of T cell repertoires in cytomegalovirus infection. Antigen specificity for these receptors is unknown. TCRdb reprocessed the reads with MiXCR, giving one entry per CDR3 protein. The table has about 830,000 distinct CDR3 sequences, less than 35% seen once. The starting material was cultured CD8+ T cells from PBMCs, obtained from culture after CMV antigen stimulation. These receptors were obtained from a human donor in good health (CMV status not recorded). Some clones in this sample may be carry-over from other donors' samples.

This clonotype came up a few times. The chain is built from TRBV27 and TRBJ1-1, with TRBD1 as a possible D gene (6 bases). V was pared by 7 bases and J by 2 bases, with 11 bases between. Germline assignment: CDR1 MNHEY and CDR2 SMNVEV (reference sequence). The CDR3 covers 13 residues. CDR3 loop: CASTTGPNTEAFF. DNA of the CDR3: TGTGCCAGCACCACAGGGCCAAACACTGAAGCTTTCTTT.

The chain links TRBV4-3 to TRBJ1-1; possibly TRBD1 for D (6 bases). Germline V gives CDR1 LGHNA, CDR2 YSLEER. V lost 0 bases and J 0 bases, leaving 8 bases between the germline ends. This CDR3 is 15 amino acids long. The CDR3 nucleotides read TGCGCCAGCAGCCAAGATACAGGGCTGAACACTGAAGCTTTCTTT. It translates to CASSQDTGLNTEAFF.

This clonotype was detected only a few times. V is TRBV4-2 and J is TRBJ2-7; 11 bases are shared with TRBD1. V lost 6 bases and J lost 0; bases outside the gene matches: 7. The CDR3 spans 16 residues. In germline, CDR1 is LGHNA, CDR2 YNFKEQ. The CDR3 loop reads CASSQGGTGGSYEQYF. In DNA form, the CDR3 reads TGTGCCAGCAGTCAGGGGGGGACAGGGGGCTCCTACGAGCAGTACTTC.

This clonotype was found many times. V and J are TRBV7-8 and TRBJ2-2; D tentatively fits TRBD1 or TRBD2 (5 bases each). Germline lookup yields CDR1 SGHVS and CDR2 FQNEAQ. This CDR3 comprises 15 residues. V was clipped by 5 bases and J by 6 bases, with 16 bases between them. This chain's CDR3 is CASSPPGTGPGELFF. DNA of the CDR3: TGTGCCAGCAGCCCTCCCGGGACCGGACCCGGGGAGCTGTTTTTT.

V and J are TRBV7-9 and TRBJ1-1; D gene uncertain. Germline V gene sequence: CDR1 SEHNR, CDR2 FQNEAQ (reference sequence). The CDR3 has 15 amino acids. V was trimmed by 4 bases and J by 2 bases, leaving 14 bases between them. CDR3 protein: CASSSREGLNTEAFF. The CDR3 DNA reads TGTGCCAGCAGCTCTCGGGAAGGGCTTAACACTGAAGCTTTCTTT.

The chain employs TRBV7-9 and TRBJ2-4; D is unresolved. The V end was cut by 5 bases, the J end by 0 bases, with 11 bases between. The CDR3 runs to 15 residues. The germline V gene encodes CDR1 SEHNR and CDR2 FQNEAQ (reference sequence). The CDR3 DNA follows: TGTGCCAGCAGCCCGCCCGTGGTAGCCAAAAACATTCAGTACTTC. Translating gives CASSPPVVAKNIQYF.

V gene TRBV12-3 or TRBV12-4 combines with J gene TRBJ1-5; D is perhaps TRBD1 (6 bases). The V and J ends lost 7 bases and 4 bases respectively, with 14 bases between them. The CDR3 contains 14 residues. The CDR3 DNA follows: TGTGCCAGCACCAACGCACAGGGTAATCAGCCCCAGCATTTT. It is translated as CASTNAQGNQPQHF.

Concerning this clonotype: The junction and the germline gene differ at one end; a read error may be behind it. CDR3 sequence (DNA): TGTGCCAACAGCTTAGAGGCAGGATTATGGGGGGATGTCTCCTACAATGAGCAGTTCTTC. It translates to CANSLEAGLWGDVSYNEQFF. V usage is TRBV7-2 and J usage is TRBJ2-1; a weak D match, TRBD2 (6 bases). Germline V lookup: CDR1 SGHTA, CDR2 FQGNSA. The CDR3 extends over 20 amino acids.

V is TRBV3-1 and J is TRBJ1-4; D remains ambiguous. CDR1 and CDR2 from the germline V gene are LGHDT and YNNKEL (reference sequence). The V end was cut by 0 bases, the J end by 10 bases, with 9 bases between. This CDR3 is built from 13 residues. In DNA form, the CDR3 reads TGTGCCAGCAGCCAAGAGACGGAGGTAAAACTGTTTTTT. Amino acids: CASSQETEVKLFF.

The chain couples TRBV18 to TRBJ1-1; maybe TRBD1 (5 bases). Germline values: CDR1 KGHSH, CDR2 LQKENI. CDR3 length equals 15 residues. The V gene lost 6 bases and the J gene lost 5 bases, with 19 bases spanning the gap. The CDR3 spells CASSPTPFEGTEAFF. The CDR3 bases are TGTGCCAGCTCGCCAACACCCTTTGAGGGGACTGAAGCTTTCTTT. Supplemented by reference TRBV18 and TRBJ1-1, the full variable domain reads NAGVMQNPRHLVRRRGQEARLRCSPMKGHSHVYWYRQLPEEGLKFMVYLQKENIIDESGMPKERFSAEFPKEGPSILRIQQVVRGDSAAYFCASSPTPFEGTEAFFGQGTRLTVV.

Only a few counts were recorded for this clonotype. The V call is TRBV7-9, the J call TRBJ1-1, with D uncertain. Deletions cut 4 bases from V and 0 bases from J, with 9 bases between. The germline gives CDR1 SEHNR, CDR2 FQNEAQ (reference sequence). The CDR3 has 14 residues. The CDR3 DNA reads TGTGCCAGCAGCTGGGTTCCCCTGAACACTGAAGCTTTCTTT. This translates into CASSWVPLNTEAFF.

This chain uses TRBV20-1 with TRBJ2-1; 9 bases match TRBD2. CDR1 is DFQATT and CDR2 is SNEGSKA in the germline V gene (reference sequence). V lost 3 bases, J lost 4 bases, and 7 bases stayed unmatched. This CDR3 is 15 amino acids long. Written as DNA, the CDR3 is TGCAGTGCTAGGGGTGCTAGCGGGGCTTACAATGAGCAGTTCTTC. It yields the protein CSARGASGAYNEQFF.

A single count supports this clonotype. This CDR3 is CASSPRGLFDNEQFF. The CDR3 DNA reads TGTGCCAGCAGCCCCCGAGGGCTTTTTGACAATGAGCAGTTCTTC. This chain joins TRBV7-6 and TRBJ2-1; D is possibly TRBD2 (5 bases). CDR1 is SGHVS, CDR2 FNYEAQ, per germline. The CDR3 is 15 residues long. The V end lost 5 bases, the J end lost 5 bases, and 16 bases lay between the germline ends.

V and J are TRBV19 and TRBJ1-2; unclear D gene. Trimming took 7 bases from V and 3 from J, leaving 15 bases between them. This CDR3 is 14 amino acids long. Per germline, CDR1 LNHDA and CDR2 SQIVND (reference sequence). The CDR3 DNA reads as TGTGCCAGTACGGACCTCGGAGAACACTATGGCTACACCTTC. Protein: CASTDLGEHYGYTF.

The chain carries TRBV7-2 and TRBJ2-7; no definite D call. The V end was cut by 0 bases, the J end by 2 bases, with 8 bases between. The CDR3 sequence is 14 residues long. Germline V gene sequence: CDR1 SGHTA, CDR2 FQGNSA. The CDR3 is CASSLAYTAYEQYV. DNA of the CDR3: TGTGCCAGCAGCTTAGCGTACACAGCCTACGAGCAGTACGTC.

V usage is TRBV4-1 and J usage is TRBJ2-1; TRBD1 agrees at 8 bases. Germline values: CDR1 MGHRA, CDR2 YSYEKL. After removal of 3 bases from V and 5 bases from J, the junction contained 6 bases not matched to a gene. The CDR3 consists of 15 residues. The CDR3 here is CASSHGTGIDNEQFF. In nucleotides, the CDR3 is TGCGCCAGCAGCCACGGGACAGGTATAGACAATGAGCAGTTCTTC.

V is TRBV12-3 or TRBV12-4 and J is TRBJ1-4, with 8 bases aligning to TRBD1. Trimming removed 3 bases from V and 8 bases from J; junction bases left unmatched: 8. This CDR3 comprises 15 residues. This CDR3 reads CASSLLTGGREKLFF. CDR3 DNA: TGTGCCAGCAGTTTGTTAACAGGGGGTAGAGAAAAACTGTTTTTT.

The table lists this clonotype with many counts. The V gene is TRBV7-2, the J gene TRBJ1-2, with D unresolved. CDR1 and CDR2 from the germline V gene are SGHTA and FQGNSA. The CDR3 has 17 amino acids. The ends were cut back, 3 bases at V and 8 bases at J, with 25 bases in the middle. The CDR3 sequence is CASSFSPGGRPVGGYTF. The CDR3 DNA follows: TGTGCCAGCAGCTTTTCCCCCGGCGGGCGGCCGGTCGGCGGCTACACCTTC.

The table lists this clonotype with a few counts. The chain carries TRBV12-3 or TRBV12-4 and TRBJ1-5; 8 bases line up with TRBD1. V gave up 6 bases and J gave up 1 base; unmatched junction bases: 11. There are 17 residues in the CDR3. The CDR3 coding sequence is TGTGCCAGCAGCCCGGGACAGGCGATTTACAGCAATCAGCCCCAGCATTTT. It encodes CASSPGQAIYSNQPQHF.

This clonotype was detected only a few times. J is TRBJ2-7 and V is TRBV7-6; D unresolved. This CDR3 is 12 amino acids long. V shed 5 bases and J shed 7 bases, with 12 bases lying between them. Germline CDR1 SGHVS, CDR2 FNYEAQ. CDR3 sequence (DNA): TGTGCCAGCAGCCCTCTCTGGGGTGAGCAGTACTTC. It translates to CASSPLWGEQYF.

This clonotype came up a few times. The chain has TRBV6-5 and TRBJ2-1; 8 bases align to TRBD2. With 0 bases clipped from V and 5 bases from J, the junction kept 12 bases outside the gene matches. Germline CDR1 MNHEY, CDR2 SVGAGI. This CDR3 has 18 amino acids. In DNA, the CDR3 is TGTGCCAGCAGTTACTCGAGATTTGGGACTAGTACCCACAATGAGCAGTTCTTC. It codes for CASSYSRFGTSTHNEQFF.

This clonotype was seen many times. V and J are TRBV7-2 and TRBJ2-5; D gene uncertain. Germline CDR1 and CDR2: SGHTA and FQGNSA. V dropped 3 bases and J dropped 5 bases, with 10 bases sitting between them. The CDR3 extends over 13 amino acids. The CDR3 bases are TGTGCCAGCAGCTTTAACGAATTCGAGACCCAGTACTTC. This translates into CASSFNEFETQYF.

This clonotype was recorded at least ten times. This sequence joins TRBV7-2 and TRBJ2-7, with TRBD1 identical over 9 bases. Germline V gene lookup returns CDR1 SGHTA and CDR2 FQGNSA. With V trimmed by 1 base and J by 3 bases, 1 base remained unmatched. The CDR3 has 14 amino acids. CDR3 sequence reads: CASSLDRGLYEQYV. In DNA form, the CDR3 reads TGTGCCAGCAGCTTAGACAGGGGGCTCTACGAGCAGTACGTC.

This sequence joins TRBV25-1 and TRBJ1-2, with D hard to call. CDR3 size: 15 residues. With 4 bases removed from V and 0 bases from J, the gap between germline ends came to 12 bases. Germline CDR1 and CDR2: MGHDK and SYGVNS. CDR3 sequence reads: CASSGRHVTNYGYTF. In DNA, the CDR3 is TGTGCCAGCAGTGGCCGACACGTAACTAACTATGGCTACACCTTC.

The rearrangement links TRBV10-3 to TRBJ2-1, with 11 bases aligning to TRBD2. The CDR3 length is 18 residues. CDR1 is ENHRY and CDR2 is SYGVKD in the germline V gene. V shed 10 bases and J 10 bases; nucleotides not matched to a gene: 24. The CDR3 coding sequence is TGTGCCACCGGGACTAGCGGAGGCCTTTGGGTTCTTGATGGCGAGCAGTTCTTC. Translated: CATGTSGGLWVLDGEQFF.

As concerns this clonotype: Being one base from a much bigger clone, this may be a read error. This chain connects TRBV12-3 or TRBV12-4 to TRBJ2-3; perhaps TRBD2 as D (6 bases). The CDR3 runs to 14 residues. The CDR3 sequence is CASGFKRATDTQYF. The CDR3 DNA follows: TGTGCCAGCGGTTTCAAGCGGGCCACAGATACGCAGTATTTT.

The rearrangement joins TRBV6-5 to TRBJ2-7; 12 bases agree with TRBD1. CDR3 size: 15 residues. Per germline, CDR1 MNHEY and CDR2 SVGAGI. V shed 5 bases and J 5 bases; nucleotides not matched to a gene: 7. CDR3 sequence: CASSRGGQGADEQYF. The CDR3 DNA is TGTGCCAGCAGTCGTGGGGGACAGGGGGCCGACGAGCAGTACTTC.

CDR3 sequence reads: CASSDRGDSTDTQYF. CDR3 sequence (DNA): TGTGCCAGCAGTGACCGGGGTGATTCTACAGATACGCAGTATTTT. The rearrangement uses TRBV2 and TRBJ2-3, with a possible D match to TRBD2 (5 bases). This CDR3 is 15 amino acids long. The V gene lost 3 bases and the J gene lost 3 bases, with 13 bases spanning the gap. Germline CDR1 is SNHLY and CDR2 is FYNNEI.

V usage is TRBV15 and J usage is TRBJ2-7; D is tentatively TRBD1 or TRBD2 (5 bases each). CDR3 length: 14 amino acids. Between the trimmed V and J ends, which lost 0 bases and 3 bases, there was a span of 9 bases. Germline CDR1 and CDR2: LNHNV and YYDKDF (reference sequence). CDR3 nucleotide sequence: TGTGCCACCAGCAGAGATCGAGGGGACTACGAGCAGTACTTC. Protein product: CATSRDRGDYEQYF.

The chain is built from TRBV6-5 and TRBJ1-1; D not resolved. The CDR3 loop spans 16 amino acids. CDR1 is MNHEY and CDR2 is SVGAGI in the germline V gene. V gave up 5 bases and J gave up 2 bases, with 18 bases separating them. DNA of the CDR3: TGTGCCAGCAGTCCTACAAACGGGCCCTTAAACACTGAAGCTTTCTTT. Translated: CASSPTNGPLNTEAFF.